Listed here are 21 T cell receptor beta chains from one sample, sequenced in a study of identifying expanded T cells in peripheral blood. Some clones are missing from TCRdb's copy, which holds only in-frame ones; the method was immunoSEQ multiplex PCR. The repertoire holds 85,000 to 95,000 clones, with approximately 91% as singletons. The sample was blood. The receptors originated from a person aged 18 to 70 in good health.

The V call is TRBV13, the J call TRBJ1-3, with D hard to call. This CDR3 has 16 amino acids. Looked up from germline, CDR1 is PRHDT and CDR2 is FYEKMQ (reference sequence). V shed 5 bases and J shed 0 bases, with 14 bases lying between them. The CDR3 DNA reads TGTGCCAGCAGCCCCCGCCGGTCAGTCTCTGGAAACACCATATATTTT. Translating it yields CASSPRRSVSGNTIYF.

This clone has more than one count but fewer than ten. This chain links TRBV20-1 with TRBJ2-7; D gene uncertain. CDR1 and CDR2 from the germline V gene are DFQATT and SNEGSKA (reference sequence). Trimming took 3 bases from V and 4 from J, leaving 7 bases between them. The CDR3 runs 11 residues. The CDR3 is CSASSGYEQYF. The CDR3 coding sequence is TGCAGTGCTAGTTCCGGGTACGAGCAGTACTTC.

The chain links TRBV5-1 to TRBJ1-4; D is unresolved. Per germline, CDR1 SGHRS and CDR2 YFSETQ. Between the trimmed V and J ends, which lost 4 bases and 4 bases, there was a span of 14 bases. This CDR3 spans 15 amino acids. CDR3 DNA sequence: TGCGCCAGCAGCAATGGTGAACGGTTTAATGAAAAACTGTTTTTT. Translation: CASSNGERFNEKLFF.

J is TRBJ2-1 and V is TRBV7-2; TRBD2 matches 11 bases. The CDR3 is 13 residues long. The junction had 2 bases not matched to a gene; V was cut back by 0 bases and J by 13 bases. The V gene's germline CDR1 is SGHTA and CDR2 FQGNSA. The CDR3 reads CASSLAGTSGQFF. For the CDR3, the DNA is TGTGCCAGCAGCTTAGCGGGGACTAGCGGCCAGTTCTTC.

This chain links TRBV5-1 with TRBJ2-5; 9 bases map to TRBD1. The germline V gene encodes CDR1 SGHRS and CDR2 YFSETQ. This CDR3 contains 15 residues. The trim removed 4 bases at V and 5 bases at J, leaving 9 bases unmatched. The CDR3 coding sequence is TGCGCCAGCAGCGGCACAGGGACAGGGAGTGAGACCCAGTACTTC. Residues: CASSGTGTGSETQYF.

The chain employs TRBV6-1 and TRBJ1-4; D not certain. Germline loops: CDR1 MNHNS, CDR2 SASEGT. Trimming stripped 3 bases from V and 0 bases from J, with 5 bases between. This CDR3 is built from 14 residues. CDR3 DNA sequence: TGTGCCAGCAGTGAGGGAACAACTAATGAAAAACTGTTTTTT. Amino acid sequence: CASSEGTTNEKLFF.

The J gene is TRBJ2-3, the V gene TRBV10-3; possible D gene TRBD1, 5 bases. CDR1 and CDR2 from the germline V gene are ENHRY and SYGVKD. Deletions cut 6 bases from V and 2 bases from J, with 6 bases between. The CDR3 extends over 12 amino acids. DNA for the CDR3: TGTGCCATCAGGGACAACACAGATACGCAGTATTTT. Protein sequence: CAIRDNTDTQYF.

J is TRBJ1-4 and V is TRBV30; TRBD1 matches at 10 bases. The junction had 7 bases not matched to a gene; V was cut back by 4 bases and J by 8 bases. This CDR3 has 14 residues. The germline gives CDR1 GTSNPN, CDR2 SVGIG (reference sequence). DNA of the CDR3: TGTGCCTGGACCCGACAGGGGGCGCGAGAAAAACTGTTTTTT. It yields the protein CAWTRQGAREKLFF.

This clone appeared once. The DNA of the CDR3 is TGTGCCAGCAGTAATAAGCGGGGGGCGAGGGAGACCCAGTACTTC. Translating gives CASSNKRGARETQYF. The V gene is TRBV6-1, the J gene TRBJ2-5; 9 nucleotides agree with TRBD2. Looked up from germline, CDR1 is MNHNS and CDR2 is SASEGT. Germline trimming cut 5 bases from V and 5 bases from J; bases unmatched to any gene: 9. CDR3 length: 15 amino acids.

The genes are TRBV19 and TRBJ2-1, with 8 positions matching TRBD2. The ends lost 6 bases at V and 1 base at J; junction bases unmatched: 5. CDR1 LNHDA and CDR2 SQIVND come from the germline V gene (reference sequence). The CDR3 extends over 15 amino acids. This CDR3 reads CASSLIAGSYNEQFF. CDR3 nucleotide sequence: TGTGCCAGTAGCCTGATAGCGGGATCCTACAATGAGCAGTTCTTC.

This chain joins TRBV6-6 and TRBJ2-4; 8 bases line up with TRBD1. The CDR3 length is 15 residues. Germline V CDR1 and CDR2: MNHNY, SVGAGI (reference sequence). With 2 bases clipped from V and 6 bases from J, the junction kept 6 bases outside the gene matches. The CDR3 is CASSYTTGGRNIQYF. Written as DNA, the CDR3 is TGTGCCAGCAGTTACACAACAGGGGGGAGAAACATTCAGTACTTC.

The chain links TRBV27 to TRBJ2-3; D gene uncertain. Germline CDR1 is MNHEY and CDR2 is SMNVEV (reference sequence). The CDR3 spans 12 residues. Trimming cost V 2 bases and J 4 bases, with 4 bases left between them. CDR3 DNA: TGTGCCAGCAGTTTAGGGCCAGATACGCAGTATTTT. Protein: CASSLGPDTQYF.

This clone appeared once. The chain is built from TRBV5-4 and TRBJ2-3; D unclear. Germline V gene data show CDR1 as SGHNT and CDR2 as YYREEE (reference sequence). There are 15 residues in the CDR3. Trimming cost V 2 bases and J 2 bases, with 12 bases left between them. In DNA form, the CDR3 reads TGTGCCAGCAGCTTCAAAGGACGGCTCACAGATACGCAGTATTTT. Translated, it gives CASSFKGRLTDTQYF. The entire variable domain, with the rest obtained from reference TRBV5-4 and TRBJ2-3, is as follows: ETGVTQSPTHLIKTRGQQVTLRCSSQSGHNTVSWYQQALGQGPQFIFQYYREEENGRGNFPPRFSGLQFPNYSSELNVNALELDDSALYLCASSFKGRLTDTQYFGPGTRLTVL.

V is TRBV4-1 and J is TRBJ2-1; D call uncertain. CDR1 and CDR2 (germline): MGHRA, YSYEKL. The germline V and J ends were trimmed by 4 bases and 0 bases, with 10 bases remaining between them. This CDR3 has 15 amino acids. The DNA of the CDR3 is TGCGCCAGCAGCCGGTCACCGAGCTCCTACAATGAGCAGTTCTTC. Amino acids: CASSRSPSSYNEQFF.

This sequence joins TRBV25-1 and TRBJ1-5; D may be TRBD1 (5 bases). The CDR3 sequence is 15 residues long. CDR1 and CDR2 (germline): MGHDK, SYGVNS. Trimming removed 3 bases at V and 3 bases at J, with 12 bases between. The CDR3 protein is CASSETGTPNQPQHF. CDR3 sequence (DNA): TGTGCCAGCAGTGAGACCGGGACCCCCAATCAGCCCCAGCATTTT.

The sample holds a few counts of this clone. The chain recombines TRBV6-6 with TRBJ2-7; 12 bases are a match to TRBD1. The CDR3 totals 14 residues. Trimming cost V 6 bases and J 5 bases; bases outside gene matches: 5. Per the germline V gene, CDR1 is MNHNY and CDR2 is SVGAGI (reference sequence). CDR3 sequence: CASRMGQGAHEQYF. CDR3 bases: TGTGCCAGCAGGATGGGACAGGGGGCCCACGAGCAGTACTTC.

The chain carries TRBV28 and TRBJ2-2; the D is unclear. This CDR3 has 12 residues. CDR1 and CDR2 from the germline V gene are MDHEN and SYDVKM. Here the CDR3 DNA reads TGTGCGGTGAGCTGGAACACCGGGGAGCTGTTTTTT. The encoded protein is CAVSWNTGELFF.

The chain links TRBV9 to TRBJ1-4, with a weak D call TRBD1 (5 bases). The CDR3 length is 15 residues. CDR1 is SGDLS and CDR2 is YYNGEE in the germline V gene. Trimming took 3 bases from V and 0 from J, leaving 9 bases between them. CDR3 DNA sequence: TGTGCCAGCAGCGAAACAGGTGCAACTAATGAAAAACTGTTTTTT. The encoded protein is CASSETGATNEKLFF.

The chain links TRBV6-1 to TRBJ1-4; maybe TRBD1 (6 bases). The CDR3 contains 14 residues. Per the germline V gene, CDR1 is MNHNS and CDR2 is SASEGT. V lost 6 bases to trimming and J lost 4 bases, with 12 bases between them. The CDR3 spells CASRRGSSNEKLFF. As DNA, the CDR3 is TGTGCCAGCAGGAGGGGGTCCAGTAATGAAAAACTGTTTTTT.

The gene calls are TRBV2 and TRBJ2-2; D might be TRBD1 (5 bases). The germline V gene encodes CDR1 SNHLY and CDR2 FYNNEI. The CDR3 has 16 residues. V gave up 4 bases and J gave up 0 bases, with 12 bases separating them. The CDR3 DNA is TGTGCCAGCAGTGTCGGTCGGACACCGAACACCGGGGAGCTGTTTTTT. It encodes CASSVGRTPNTGELFF.

The V call is TRBV9, the J call TRBJ2-3; a possible D gene is TRBD2 (6 bases). The CDR3 has 16 residues. Trimming removed 3 bases from V and 2 bases from J, with 16 bases in between. The germline CDR1 and CDR2 sequences are SGDLS and YYNGEE. The CDR3 region is CASSAKTAGFTDTQYF. The CDR3 region has the DNA TGTGCCAGCAGCGCCAAGACCGCGGGATTCACAGATACGCAGTATTTT.